This T cell receptor (beta chain) was observed in a study of glioma-infiltrating T cells after dendritic cell vaccination. The assay was immunoSEQ multiplex PCR, and TCRdb's table has in-frame clones only and misses some. Of some 100,000 clones in the sample, about 83% were seen once. This clone has just a few counts. Only patients with spare fresh-frozen tumor and over two years of follow-up were included. This TCR derives from a human donor with glioblastoma. The sample consisted of blood, taken before dendritic cell vaccination.

The CDR3 sequence: CASSILASSVGELFF. In DNA, the CDR3 is TGTGCCAGTAGTATATTGGCTAGCTCCGTCGGGGAGCTGTTTTTT. The chain has TRBV19 and TRBJ2-2; possible D gene TRBD2, 5 bases. The CDR3 spans 15 residues. Trimming removed 2 bases at V and 7 bases at J, with 14 bases between. Germline V gene sequence: CDR1 LNHDA, CDR2 SQIVND (reference sequence).